Listed here are 32 T cell receptor beta chains from one sample, sequenced in a study of T cells in Graves' hyperthyroidism and ophthalmopathy. TCR beta CDR3 regions were amplified from RNA. Initially, a first-round RT-PCR of the TCR CDR3 employed the HTBI primer set. MiXCR was run by TCRdb on the multiplex PCR reads, yielding one entry per CDR3 protein. The sample lists about 640,000 distinct CDR3 sequences, about 20% occurring once. Sequenced input: blood. The receptors were sampled from a man aged 25 to 40 with Graves' ophthalmopathy.

The sample holds many counts of this clonotype. The rearrangement joins TRBV3-1 to TRBJ1-1; the D is unclear. The germline V gene has CDR1 LGHDT and CDR2 YNNKEL (reference sequence). V was pared by 0 bases and J by 6 bases, with 8 bases between. CDR3 size: 13 residues. The CDR3 bases are TGTGCCAGCAGCCAAGATCTTCGGGCTGAAGCTTTCTTT. Its protein product is CASSQDLRAEAFF.

This chain connects TRBV7-2 to TRBJ2-6; D may match TRBD1 or TRBD2 (6 bases each). The germline V gene encodes CDR1 SGHTA and CDR2 FQGNSA. This CDR3 region has 18 residues. V dropped 5 bases and J dropped 0 bases, with 17 bases sitting between them. CDR3 sequence: CASSPRGDSSSGANVLTF. The CDR3 coding sequence is TGTGCCAGCAGCCCGAGGGGGGACTCCAGCTCTGGGGCCAACGTCCTGACTTTC. Looking up the rest from reference TRBV7-2 and TRBJ2-6 gives the full variable domain: GAGVSQSPSNKVTEKGKDVELRCDPISGHTALYWYRQSLGQGLEFLIYFQGNSAPDKSGLPSDRFSAERTGGSVSTLTIQRTQQEDSAVYLCASSPRGDSSSGANVLTFGAGSRLTVL.

The table lists this clonotype with a few counts. This rearrangement joins TRBV2 to TRBJ1-6, with no clear D. The CDR3 has 11 amino acids. Trimming took off 8 bases at V and 9 bases at J, with 8 bases between the two ends. The germline CDR1 and CDR2 sequences are SNHLY and FYNNEI. DNA for the CDR3: TGTGCCAGCGGGAGCATTTCACCCCTCCACTTT. Translating it yields CASGSISPLHF. The entire variable domain, with the rest obtained from reference TRBV2 and TRBJ1-6, is as follows: EPEVTQTPSHQVTQMGQEVILRCVPISNHLYFYWYRQILGQKVEFLVSFYNNEISEKSEIFDDQFSVERPDGSNFTLKIRSTKLEDSAMYFCASGSISPLHFGNGTRLTVT.

This clonotype was detected only a few times. J is TRBJ1-1 and V is TRBV4-1, with D perhaps matching TRBD1 (5 bases). Germline V gene lookup returns CDR1 MGHRA and CDR2 YSYEKL. CDR3 size: 15 residues. Trimming cost V 3 bases and J 1 base, with 12 bases left between them. CDR3 region: CASSHTQGGNTEAFF. The CDR3 DNA reads TGCGCCAGCAGCCACACTCAGGGAGGGAACACTGAAGCTTTCTTT.

CDR3 loop: CASSFQGAPNEKLFF. As DNA, the CDR3 is TGTGCCAGCAGCTTCCAGGGAGCTCCTAATGAAAAACTGTTTTTT. The V call is TRBV7-9, the J call TRBJ1-4; weak D call: TRBD1 (5 bases). CDR3 length equals 15 residues. Germline lookup yields CDR1 SEHNR and CDR2 FQNEAQ (reference sequence). Between the trimmed V and J ends, which lost 3 bases and 3 bases, there was a span of 11 bases. The full variable domain, in which reference TRBV7-9 and TRBJ1-4 provide the parts outside the CDR3, is DTGVSQNPRHKITKRGQNVTFRCDPISEHNRLYWYRQTLGQGPEFLTYFQNEAQLEKSRLLSDRFSAERPKGSFSTLEIQRTEQGDSAMYLCASSFQGAPNEKLFFGSGTQLSVL.

This clonotype was seen more than once but under ten times. This chain joins TRBV5-1 and TRBJ1-5; D unclear. The CDR3 totals 13 residues. Germline V gives CDR1 SGHRS, CDR2 YFSETQ. Trimming removed 0 bases at V and 9 bases at J, with 10 bases between. The CDR3 sequence is CASSLDFGGPQHF. The CDR3 DNA reads TGCGCCAGCAGCTTGGATTTCGGAGGGCCCCAGCATTTT.

This chain connects TRBV20-1 to TRBJ2-7; 8 bases map to TRBD1. CDR1 is DFQATT and CDR2 is SNEGSKA in the germline V gene (reference sequence). This CDR3 region has 14 residues. J gave up 2 bases and V 5 bases, and 8 bases lay outside the gene matches. CDR3 nucleotides: TGCAGTGCTTCCTACAGGGGGGTTACCTACGAGCAGTACTTC. Amino acids: CSASYRGVTYEQYF.

This chain connects TRBV4-3 to TRBJ2-1; tentative D call: TRBD2 (5 bases). The CDR3 loop spans 14 amino acids. The V and J ends lost 4 bases and 4 bases respectively, with 11 bases between them. The germline V gene has CDR1 LGHNA and CDR2 YSLEER. The CDR3 reads CASSPRTVYNEQFF. The CDR3 nucleotides read TGCGCCAGCAGCCCCCGGACTGTTTACAATGAGCAGTTCTTC.

V and J are TRBV6-1 and TRBJ2-5; D is tentatively TRBD1 or TRBD2 (5 bases each). The CDR3 runs 15 residues. Germline CDR1 is MNHNS and CDR2 is SASEGT. V lost 2 bases and J 5 bases, leaving 15 bases between the germline ends. This chain's CDR3 is CASSEWQGRAETQYF. CDR3 coding DNA: TGTGCCAGCAGTGAATGGCAGGGACGGGCGGAGACCCAGTACTTC.

This sequence joins TRBV11-2 and TRBJ2-6, with D perhaps TRBD2 (6 bases). Germline assignment: CDR1 SGHAT and CDR2 FQNNGV. The germline V and J ends were trimmed by 5 bases and 0 bases, with 11 bases remaining between them. This CDR3 comprises 16 residues. In nucleotides, the CDR3 is TGTGCCAGCAGCACCGGGACTTTCTCTGGGGCCAACGTCCTGACTTTC. Amino acid sequence: CASSTGTFSGANVLTF.

This clonotype was seen only a few times. The genes are TRBV6-1 and TRBJ2-7, with D tentatively TRBD2 (5 bases). The CDR3 consists of 14 residues. Trimming stripped 0 bases from V and 6 bases from J, with 12 bases between. CDR1 and CDR2 from the germline V gene are MNHNS and SASEGT. The CDR3 loop is CASSEAHGVSEQYF. CDR3 coding DNA: TGTGCCAGCAGTGAAGCGCACGGGGTCAGCGAGCAGTACTTC.

This clonotype was seen more than once but under ten times. The chain combines TRBV27 with TRBJ2-5, with D possibly matching TRBD2 (5 bases). Per the germline V gene, CDR1 is MNHEY and CDR2 is SMNVEV (reference sequence). This CDR3 is built from 13 residues. The germline V and J ends were trimmed by 6 bases and 5 bases, with 13 bases remaining between them. CDR3 coding DNA: TGTGCCAGCAGGAGTTGGGGAGTGGAGACCCAGTACTTC. It encodes CASRSWGVETQYF.

The V call is TRBV6-5, the J call TRBJ2-5; maybe TRBD2 (6 bases). V lost 4 bases and J lost 5, with 17 bases in between. The CDR3 is 15 amino acids. Germline V gene lookup returns CDR1 MNHEY and CDR2 SVGAGI. Here the CDR3 reads CASSWGDALRETQYF. CDR3 in DNA: TGTGCCAGCAGTTGGGGGGACGCCTTGAGGGAGACCCAGTACTTC.

The chain combines TRBV5-1 with TRBJ2-1; 13 bases align to TRBD2. Germline CDR1 is SGHRS and CDR2 is YFSETQ. The CDR3 is 17 amino acids. V dropped 4 bases and J dropped 5; count of bases not matched to a gene: 9. CDR3 region: CASSRMTSGRSNNEQFF. As DNA, the CDR3 is TGCGCCAGCAGCCGAATGACTAGCGGGAGGTCGAACAATGAGCAGTTCTTC.

This clonotype occurred a few times. The genes are TRBV28 and TRBJ2-3, with TRBD1 identical over 7 bases. V shed 6 bases and J 5 bases; nucleotides not matched to a gene: 5. The CDR3 is 13 amino acids. Per the germline V gene, CDR1 is MDHEN and CDR2 is SYDVKM. The CDR3 protein is CASSMAGGDTQYF. The DNA for the CDR3 is TGTGCCAGCAGCATGGCAGGGGGAGATACGCAGTATTTT. Full variable domain (outside the CDR3, taken from reference TRBV28 and TRBJ2-3): DVKVTQSSRYLVKRTGEKVFLECVQDMDHENMFWYRQDPGLGLRLIYFSYDVKMKEKGDIPEGYSVSREKKERFSLILESASTNQTSMYLCASSMAGGDTQYFGPGTRLTVL.

As DNA, the CDR3 is TGTGCCAGCAGCTTAACGTTCTCCGCAGGGGGCTGGACAGATACGCAGTATTTT. Translating it yields CASSLTFSAGGWTDTQYF. The V gene is TRBV7-3, the J gene TRBJ2-3; TRBD1 agrees at 8 bases. Trimming cost V 0 bases and J 3 bases; bases outside gene matches: 11. Per the germline V gene, CDR1 is SGHTA and CDR2 is FQGTGA. CDR3 length: 18 residues.

The chain combines TRBV4-2 with TRBJ2-5; D is unresolved. The CDR3 loop spans 17 amino acids. V lost 0 bases, J lost 4 bases, and 18 bases lay in between. Per germline, CDR1 LGHNA and CDR2 YNFKEQ. CDR3 protein: CASSQEGANAWGETQYF. The CDR3 coding sequence is TGTGCCAGCAGCCAAGAAGGTGCGAATGCGTGGGGAGAGACCCAGTACTTC.

The CDR3 sequence: CASSELGPRETQYF. CDR3 bases: TGTGCCAGCAGTGAACTGGGTCCTCGAGAGACCCAGTACTTC. The rearrangement links TRBV6-1 to TRBJ2-5; no clear D. V shed 2 bases and J shed 4 bases, with 11 bases lying between them. This CDR3 spans 14 amino acids. Germline V gene lookup returns CDR1 MNHNS and CDR2 SASEGT.

This clonotype was detected only a few times. The genes are TRBV4-3 and TRBJ1-1; weak D call: TRBD1 (5 bases). Germline CDR1 and CDR2: LGHNA and YSLEER. V was cut by 1 base and J by 4 bases, with 13 bases left in between. The CDR3 runs 15 residues. The DNA for the CDR3 is TGCGCCAGCAGCCAAGGGGCCCGGGACGGCACTGAAGCTTTCTTT. Encoded protein: CASSQGARDGTEAFF.

V usage is TRBV12-3 or TRBV12-4 and J usage is TRBJ1-1; D is undetermined. CDR3 size: 15 residues. The V and J ends lost 3 bases and 1 base respectively, with 12 bases between them. For the CDR3, the DNA is TGTGCCAGCAGTTTCCCAGGTCGGGGGAACACTGAAGCTTTCTTT. Translating gives CASSFPGRGNTEAFF.

The chain has TRBV6-1 and TRBJ2-7; D possibly corresponds to TRBD1 (6 bases). This CDR3 comprises 13 residues. Trimming cost V 6 bases and J 7 bases, with 16 bases left between them. Germline V gene lookup returns CDR1 MNHNS and CDR2 SASEGT. For the CDR3, the DNA is TGTGCCAGCAGCGTTGGACAGTCTGGGGAGCAGTACTTC. Amino acid sequence: CASSVGQSGEQYF.

This rearrangement joins TRBV6-2 or TRBV6-3 to TRBJ2-1; D gene unclear. With 8 bases removed from V and 9 bases from J, the gap between germline ends came to 11 bases. The V gene's germline CDR1 is MNHEY and CDR2 SVGEGT. CDR3 length equals 11 residues. The CDR3 nucleotides are TGTGCCAGCCAATCTAGGCTTGAGCAGTTCTTC. Translated: CASQSRLEQFF.

This clonotype was counted many times. The V call is TRBV28, the J call TRBJ2-1; 7 bases match TRBD1. The V and J ends lost 5 bases and 5 bases, in that order; junction bases with no gene match: 9. Germline V gives CDR1 MDHEN, CDR2 SYDVKM. CDR3 size: 15 residues. The CDR3 DNA is TGTGCCAGCAGTGACCCCGGAAGGGGGCACAATGAGCAGTTCTTC. Residues: CASSDPGRGHNEQFF.

The chain joins TRBV28 to TRBJ2-5, with D possibly matching TRBD1 (5 bases). The CDR3 contains 13 residues. The V end lost 6 bases, the J end lost 3 bases, and 11 bases lay between the germline ends. Germline V lookup: CDR1 MDHEN, CDR2 SYDVKM. CDR3 sequence: CASRTLGEETQYF. In nucleotides, the CDR3 is TGTGCCAGCAGGACGTTAGGGGAAGAGACCCAGTACTTC.

J is TRBJ1-5 and V is TRBV20-1; D not resolved. Germline CDR1 is DFQATT and CDR2 is SNEGSKA (reference sequence). CDR3 length equals 12 residues. Trimming pared 6 bases from V and 4 bases from J, leaving 10 bases between. DNA for the CDR3: TGCAGTGCGAGTCCCCCGAATCAGCCCCAGCATTTT. It specifies CSASPPNQPQHF.

CDR3 sequence reads: CASSLGTLIPQYF. CDR3 nucleotides: TGTGCCAGCAGCTTAGGGACTTTGATCCCGCAGTATTTT. The rearrangement links TRBV7-9 to TRBJ2-3; TRBD2 might be the D (5 bases). The CDR3 spans 13 residues. Germline V gene data show CDR1 as SEHNR and CDR2 as FQNEAQ (reference sequence). V shed 1 base and J shed 10 bases, with 12 bases lying between them.

This clonotype was seen many times. The chain combines TRBV11-2 with TRBJ2-5; perhaps TRBD2 as D (6 bases). CDR3 length: 13 amino acids. CDR1 and CDR2 from the germline V gene are SGHAT and FQNNGV. Trimming pared 1 base from V and 7 bases from J, leaving 10 bases between. CDR3 sequence: CASSLVEGGTQYF. CDR3 DNA: TGTGCCAGCAGCTTAGTGGAGGGAGGGACCCAGTACTTC.

This clonotype has more than one count but fewer than ten. The chain has TRBV24-1 and TRBJ1-5; 10 positions match TRBD1. CDR3 size: 18 residues. CDR1 and CDR2 (germline): KGHDR, SFDVKD. V dropped 6 bases and J dropped 1; count of bases not matched to a gene: 11. CDR3 residues: CATSLEGQGFQSNQPQHF. In DNA, the CDR3 is TGTGCCACCAGTCTCGAGGGACAGGGGTTTCAGAGCAATCAGCCCCAGCATTTT.

To note about this clonotype: At one of its ends the junction is not consistent with the germline gene, which may arise from a read error. J is TRBJ2-1 and V is TRBV3-1, with D hard to call. CDR1 LGHDT and CDR2 YNNKEL come from the germline V gene (reference sequence). The length of the CDR3 is 11 residues. The CDR3 sequence is CASSQVNGQFF. DNA for the CDR3: TGTGCCAGCAGCCAAGTGAATGGGCAGTTCTTC.

In this sample, this clonotype turned up many times. The junction shows a germline mismatch at one end, possibly a read error. The chain is built from TRBV5-1 and TRBJ2-7; 9 bases fit TRBD2. The CDR3 length is 14 residues. Germline CDR1 is SGHRS and CDR2 is YFSETQ. CDR3 nucleotides: TGTGCCAGCAGCTTAGTTAGCGGGAGCTACGAGCAGTACTTC. Amino acids: CASSLVSGSYEQYF.

The sample holds a few counts of this clonotype. CDR3 residues: CASSPPAVNEQFF. The CDR3 DNA reads as TGTGCCAGCAGCCCCCCGGCTGTCAATGAGCAGTTCTTC. The chain carries TRBV7-8 and TRBJ2-1; no reliable D call. V was trimmed by 5 bases and J by 6 bases, leaving 11 bases between them. This CDR3 is 13 amino acids long. Germline V CDR1 and CDR2: SGHVS, FQNEAQ.

This clonotype appeared a single time. The chain has TRBV5-1 and TRBJ2-3, with D possibly matching TRBD2 (6 bases). Germline V gene lookup returns CDR1 SGHRS and CDR2 YFSETQ. The CDR3 extends over 16 amino acids. Trimming took off 2 bases at V and 1 base at J, with 14 bases between the two ends. CDR3 in amino acids: CASSFFIWRGTDTQYF. The CDR3 coding sequence is TGCGCCAGCAGCTTTTTCATCTGGAGGGGCACAGATACGCAGTATTTT. Based on the CDR3 plus reference TRBV5-1 and TRBJ2-3, the full variable domain is KAGVTQTPRYLIKTRGQQVTLSCSPISGHRSVSWYQQTPGQGLQFLFEYFSETQRNKGNFPGRFSGRQFSNSRSEMNVSTLELGDSALYLCASSFFIWRGTDTQYFGPGTRLTVL.